Presented here are 13 T cell receptor beta chains from one specimen sequenced in a study of tumor and adjacent non-tumor tissue in lung cancer. Three rounds of nested PCR, following a modified ARM-PCR protocol, produced the TCRbeta library. From the multiplex PCR reads, TCRdb called clonotypes with MiXCR, one entry per CDR3 protein. The sample lists fewer than 120,000 distinct CDR3 sequences; approximately 87% were seen once. The template was RNA from unsorted bulk tissue. The sample taken for sequencing was lung tumor tissue. The receptors stem from a man aged 65-85 years with non-small cell lung cancer.

Concerning this clonotype itself: The junction and the germline gene differ at one end; a read error may be behind it. The chain employs TRBV4-1 and TRBJ2-5; TRBD1 is a possible D gene (6 bases). CDR1 is MGHRA and CDR2 is YSYEKL in the germline V gene. This CDR3 is built from 14 residues. The CDR3 sequence is CVSSQQWGQETQYF. In nucleotides, the CDR3 is TGTGTCAGTAGCCAACAGTGGGGGCAAGAGACTCAGTACTTC.

Note on this clonotype: A read error may produce the germline difference seen at one junction end. V is TRBV12-3 or TRBV12-4 and J is TRBJ2-7; TRBD1 matches 7 bases. The CDR3 spans 14 residues. CDR3 bases: TGTGCCAGCAGTTTAGACAGGGGATCCTACGAGCAACACTTC. Protein sequence: CASSLDRGSYEQHF.

About this clonotype: Its ends do not fully match the called genes, so a read error is possible. The chain is built from TRBV28 and TRBJ2-7; tentative D call: TRBD1 (5 bases). This CDR3 is built from 12 residues. Germline assignment: CDR1 MDHEN and CDR2 SYDVKM. DNA of the CDR3: TGTGTCAGCAGGGCCGGGTATTACGAGCAGTACTTC. Protein sequence: CVSRAGYYEQYF.

A remark on this clonotype: A read error may produce the germline difference seen at one junction end. V and J are TRBV9 and TRBJ2-1; 7 nucleotides agree with TRBD2. The CDR3 is 13 residues long. Germline V lookup: CDR1 SGDLS, CDR2 YYNGEE. CDR3 sequence (DNA): TGCGCCAGCAGCATAGGACTAGTTAGCGAGCAGATCTTC. This codes for CASSIGLVSEQIF.

Worth noting for this clonotype: A read error may produce the germline difference seen at one junction end. The chain recombines TRBV11-2 with TRBJ1-1, with D unresolved. Per the germline V gene, CDR1 is SGHAT and CDR2 is FQNNGV. This CDR3 has 16 amino acids. The CDR3 here is CASSLAEMEMNIESFF. Here the CDR3 DNA reads TGTGCCAGCAGCTTAGCGGAGATGGAGATGAACATTGAATCTTTCTTT.

Notes on this clonotype: Since no conserved phenylalanine or tryptophan closes the CDR3, a read error is the likely cause. The rearrangement links TRBV6-2 or TRBV6-3 to TRBJ2-3; no firm D call. Germline CDR1 MNHEY, CDR2 SVGEGT. The CDR3 runs 16 residues. Trimming cost V 5 bases and J 7 bases, with 22 bases left between them. Here the CDR3 reads CASSQNEVLVSYTQYL. The DNA for the CDR3 is TGTGCCAGCAGTCAGAATGAGGTACTGGTGTCGTATACGCAGTATTTG.

In the case of this clonotype: Mismatch with germline at one junction end may stem from a read error. The CDR3 DNA reads as TGTGCCAGCAGCCCCCGCTTCATGAACATTGAAGCTCTCTTT. This sequence encodes CASSPRFMNIEALF. This chain uses TRBV11-3 with TRBJ1-1; no definite D call. This CDR3 has 14 amino acids. CDR1 SGHNT and CDR2 YENEEA come from the germline V gene.

Worth noting for this clonotype: Its ends do not fully match the called genes, so a read error is possible. The chain joins TRBV12-3 or TRBV12-4 to TRBJ2-4; no definite D call. The CDR3 length is 15 residues. The CDR3 DNA follows: TGTGCCAGCAGTTCAACCAACAGCTCATCAAACATTCGGTACTTC. Encoded protein: CASSSTNSSSNIRYF.

Turning to this clonotype: One junction end does not reproduce the germline sequence, and a read error may be involved. This rearrangement joins TRBV11-2 to TRBJ1-1, with no clear D. The CDR3 consists of 16 residues. CDR1 is SGHAT, CDR2 FQNNGV, per germline. The DNA for the CDR3 is TGTGCCAGCAGCTATGCGGAGATGGGGATGAAGACTGAAGCTTTCTTT. This codes for CASSYAEMGMKTEAFF.

Worth noting for this clonotype: One end of the junction does not line up with germline, which may come from a read error. V usage is TRBV6-2 or TRBV6-3 and J usage is TRBJ2-3; possibly TRBD1 for D (5 bases). There are 16 residues in the CDR3. CDR1 is MNHEY, CDR2 SVGEGT, per germline. CDR3 nucleotide sequence: TGTGCCAGCAATTACCCGATGACAGTAGGCCAGGATACGCAGTATTTT. Amino acids: CASNYPMTVGQDTQYF.

The rearrangement links TRBV28 to TRBJ2-5, with 7 bases identical to TRBD2. Trimming took 5 bases from V and 5 from J; bases not matched to a gene: 14. Germline V CDR1 and CDR2: MDHEN, SYDVKM. The CDR3 covers 16 residues. The CDR3, as DNA: TGTGCCAGCAGTCTTTTGAGCGGGGAGCCAACGGAGACCCAGTACTTC. As protein: CASSLLSGEPTETQYF.

Of note for this clonotype: At one end the junction does not follow the germline gene, possibly because of a read error. V gene TRBV5-6 combines with J gene TRBJ2-7; D uncertain. CDR1 is SGHDT and CDR2 is YYEEEE in the germline V gene. This CDR3 comprises 12 residues. CDR3 region: CASRLRVYEQYF. The CDR3, as DNA: TGTGCCAGCAGGCTAAGGGTCTACGAGCAGTATTTC.

The chain is built from TRBV7-9 and TRBJ2-3, with D unclear. CDR1 is SEHNR, CDR2 FQNEAQ, per germline (reference sequence). V was cut by 9 bases and J by 2 bases, with 9 bases left in between. This CDR3 is built from 12 residues. The DNA of the CDR3 is TGTGCCAGTGGGTTGATCACAGATACGCAGTATTTT. Amino acid sequence: CASGLITDTQYF.